This T cell receptor beta chain derives from a study of sequential checkpoint blockade in melanoma. Study summary: First-line arms were nivolumab then ipilimumab, or the reverse, randomized 1:1.

TCRdb keeps only in-frame clones here, not all; method: immunoSEQ multiplex PCR. The sample contains more than 4,500 clones, around 90% of which appear only once. This CDR3 is 16 amino acids long. CDR1 MNHEY and CDR2 SMNVEV come from the germline V gene (reference sequence). Trimming removed 4 bases at V and 2 bases at J, with 15 bases between. The sample holds one count of this clone. Stated treatment: randomized to nivolumab then ipilimumab (arm A) or the reverse (arm B). Live CD3+CD8+ CD19− CD56− cells were sorted from PBMCs. The rearrangement joins TRBV27 to TRBJ2-1; D is uncertain. The specimen was CD8+ T cells sorted from blood (inferred from file names), collected from a patient given nivolumab and ipilimumab in sequence. The origin of this receptor is a human donor with melanoma. CDR3 residues: CASSYHQTTTYNEQFF. CDR3 coding DNA: TGTGCCAGCAGTTACCACCAGACAACGACCTACAATGAGCAGTTCTTC.